These 14 T cell receptor beta chains were all obtained from the same sample, sequenced in a study of spatial heterogeneity in lung cancer. TCRdb re-called the 5' RACE reads through MiXCR, storing one row per CDR3 protein. This table holds tens of thousands of distinct CDR3 sequences, around 21% found once. Time point meaning: sample taken at primary tumor resection. Whole RNA from tumor, nontumor lung or frozen PBMC was sequenced unsorted. The source material was PBMCs, sampled at surgery. The source of these receptors is a male donor with early-stage non-small cell lung cancer.

V gene TRBV10-2 combines with J gene TRBJ2-5; D unclear. The length of the CDR3 is 13 residues. The germline V gene has CDR1 WSHSY and CDR2 SAAADI. Deletions cut 8 bases from V and 2 bases from J, with 12 bases between. In DNA, the CDR3 is TGCGCCAGCGAAGGTCCGGAACAAGAGACCCAGTACTTC. Translation gives CASEGPEQETQYF.

This clonotype was observed a handful of times. The chain combines TRBV20-1 with TRBJ1-4; D perhaps matches TRBD1 (6 bases). Germline CDR1 reads DFQATT; CDR2 reads SNEGSKA (reference sequence). The CDR3 is made up of 14 amino acids. V was clipped by 4 bases and J by 5 bases, with 14 bases between them. Here the CDR3 reads CSATLGGGNEKLFF. The DNA for the CDR3 is TGCAGTGCTACCCTCGGGGGCGGGAATGAAAAACTGTTTTTT.

This clonotype was picked up a small number of times. V and J are TRBV20-1 and TRBJ1-2, with 8 bases aligning to TRBD1. Trimming at V came to 3 bases and at J to 8 bases, leaving 8 bases not matched to a gene. Germline assignment: CDR1 DFQATT and CDR2 SNEGSKA (reference sequence). The CDR3 length is 13 residues. This CDR3 reads CSARMTGETGYTF. CDR3 nucleotide sequence: TGCAGTGCTAGGATGACAGGGGAAACAGGCTACACCTTC.

This clonotype came up a few times. The chain is built from TRBV5-4 and TRBJ2-3, with TRBD2 identical over 14 bases. This CDR3 is built from 18 residues. From germline, CDR1 is SGHNT and CDR2 YYREEE (reference sequence). Unmatched junction bases numbered 6, after V lost 3 bases and J lost 0 bases. As DNA, the CDR3 is TGTGCCAGCAGCTCCGGACTAGCGGGGGGACTGAGCACAGATACGCAGTATTTT. It encodes CASSSGLAGGLSTDTQYF.

The V gene is TRBV30, the J gene TRBJ2-2; D gene ambiguous. V gave up 4 bases and J gave up 4 bases, with 10 bases separating them. The CDR3 contains 13 residues. From germline, CDR1 is GTSNPN and CDR2 SVGIG (reference sequence). CDR3 bases: TGTGCCTGGAACGGGCCTGGCACCGGGGAGCTGTTTTTT. Amino acid sequence: CAWNGPGTGELFF.

This rearrangement joins TRBV7-6 to TRBJ2-4, with 7 positions matching TRBD1. This CDR3 is 15 amino acids long. Germline CDR1 reads SGHVS; CDR2 reads FNYEAQ. Unmatched junction bases numbered 12, after V lost 5 bases and J lost 8 bases. Written as DNA, the CDR3 is TGTGCCAGCAGCCCTCGACAGGGATTAAAAGACATTCAGTACTTC. Translation: CASSPRQGLKDIQYF.

The chain uses TRBV2 and TRBJ2-3, with D maybe TRBD1 (6 bases). This CDR3 is built from 15 residues. Germline V gives CDR1 SNHLY, CDR2 FYNNEI. V was clipped by 3 bases and J by 4 bases, with 14 bases between them. In nucleotides, the CDR3 is TGTGCCAGCAGTGAGCGCCGGACAGACCCAGATACGCAGTATTTT. It codes for CASSERRTDPDTQYF.

This clonotype was observed a handful of times. This chain connects TRBV3-1 to TRBJ2-3, with 11 bases fitting TRBD2. This CDR3 contains 16 residues. The junction had 6 bases not matched to a gene; V was cut back by 4 bases and J by 3 bases. Germline values: CDR1 LGHDT, CDR2 YNNKEL (reference sequence). Written as DNA, the CDR3 is TGTGCCAGCAGCCGGTTAGCGGGAGGGCCGACAGATACGCAGTATTTT. Encoded protein: CASSRLAGGPTDTQYF.

CDR3 nucleotides: TGCAGTGCTATTTCGGCGGCCGGGGCCTCCTACGAGCAGTACTTC. It specifies CSAISAAGASYEQYF. The chain joins TRBV20-1 to TRBJ2-7, with D perhaps matching TRBD1 or TRBD2 (5 bases each). Germline-derived CDR1 and CDR2 are DFQATT and SNEGSKA (reference sequence). CDR3 length: 15 amino acids. V lost 4 bases and J lost 0, with 16 bases in between.

The chain carries TRBV5-4 and TRBJ2-7; no clear D. In germline, CDR1 is SGHNT, CDR2 YYREEE (reference sequence). Trimming removed 2 bases at V and 2 bases at J, with 11 bases between. CDR3 size: 14 residues. The CDR3 DNA follows: TGTGCCAGCAGCTTCCTGGACGGCCCCTACGAGCAGTACTTC. It yields the protein CASSFLDGPYEQYF.

The chain is built from TRBV19 and TRBJ2-7; 9 positions agree with TRBD1. The CDR3 runs 15 residues. CDR1 LNHDA and CDR2 SQIVND come from the germline V gene (reference sequence). V lost 10 bases to trimming and J lost 5 bases; unmatched junction nucleotides: 15. The CDR3 nucleotides are TGTGCCACCCAGTTAAACCGGGACAGGGAACACGAGCAGTACTTC. Translation: CATQLNRDREHEQYF.

J is TRBJ2-1 and V is TRBV23-1; D remains ambiguous. TRBV23-1 is an ORF, and what it does is uncertain. The CDR3 contains 11 residues. V dropped 3 bases and J dropped 10 bases, with 7 bases sitting between them. DNA for the CDR3: TGCGCCAGCAGTCAGTCTAAGGAGCAGTTCTTC. Protein sequence: CASSQSKEQFF.

The sample holds a few counts of this clonotype. The chain couples TRBV27 to TRBJ2-7; D is unclear. V dropped 8 bases and J dropped 4 bases, with 18 bases sitting between them. CDR3 length equals 14 residues. Per germline, CDR1 MNHEY and CDR2 SMNVEV (reference sequence). CDR3 protein: CASGRVGRWYEQYF. The CDR3 DNA follows: TGTGCCAGCGGTAGGGTCGGTAGGTGGTACGAGCAGTACTTC.

This clonotype has a count of ten or more. The gene calls are TRBV2 and TRBJ2-7; a possible D gene is TRBD2 (6 bases). The CDR3 loop spans 14 amino acids. V gave up 8 bases and J gave up 4 bases, with 18 bases separating them. CDR1 is SNHLY, CDR2 FYNNEI, per germline. Here the CDR3 reads CASRRQGGTYEQYF. CDR3 DNA sequence: TGTGCCAGCCGCCGGCAGGGTGGGACTTACGAGCAGTACTTC.